This T cell receptor (beta chain) was found in a study of early T cells in non-severe SARS-CoV-2 infection. Study context: Bulk RNA taken from unsorted whole blood was sequenced, leaving chains unpaired. Notes on the study in general: VDJdb matching, biased toward anti-spike CD8 responses, missed private and CD4 specificities.

The library protocol tagged individual cDNA molecules with unique molecular identifiers. TCRdb passed the 5' RACE reads through MiXCR, listing each CDR3 protein once. Here the sample spans tens of thousands of distinct CDR3 sequences, more than 10% being singletons. The junction had 16 bases not matched to a gene; V was cut back by 4 bases and J by 2 bases. The germline CDR1 and CDR2 sequences are LNHDA and SQIVND (reference sequence). This CDR3 is built from 18 residues. The table lists this clonotype with many counts. The antigen is unknown. The material sequenced was whole blood, taken at baseline. This TCR was recovered from an adult who was a healthcare worker with PCR-confirmed SARS-CoV-2 infection or an uninfected control (not recorded which). The J gene is TRBJ2-7, the V gene TRBV19; 8 nucleotides agree with TRBD1. Here the CDR3 reads CASSTKLPGTGATYEQYF. The CDR3 coding sequence is TGTGCCAGTAGTACCAAGCTACCAGGGACAGGCGCTACCTACGAGCAGTACTTC.